This TCR beta chain was identified in a study of post-analysis software for immune sequencing data. The wider study: Both relapsing-remitting and secondary progressive multiple sclerosis featured among the disease courses, as did progressive-relapsing multiple sclerosis.

Unique molecular identifiers featured in each of the TCR beta cDNA libraries. One entry per CDR3 protein results from TCRdb running MiXCR on the PCR reads. The table shows about 560,000 distinct CDR3 sequences, with 44% occurring only once. CDR1 SGHTA and CDR2 FQGNSA come from the germline V gene. CDR3 length equals 13 residues. The ends lost 8 bases at V and 5 bases at J; junction bases unmatched: 6. Notes on this clonotype: What it recognizes is unknown.

Findings and caveats of the study: Strong co-clustering by F measure was seen for same-batch samples. Patients showed TRBV5-6, TRBV5-1 and TRBV20-1 among five TRBV segments more frequent than in controls. Significantly lower normalized Chao1 diversity was found in patients with multiple sclerosis relative to controls.

The gene calls are TRBV7-2 and TRBJ2-1; TRBD1 aligns across 7 bases. Sequenced input: blood. The receptor was isolated from a girl between 5 and 17 years old with multiple sclerosis. The CDR3 is CASSTGYDNEQFF. In DNA, the CDR3 is TGTGCCAGCTCGACAGGGTATGACAATGAGCAGTTCTTC. Supplemented by reference TRBV7-2 and TRBJ2-1, the full variable domain reads GAGVSQSPSNKVTEKGKDVELRCDPISGHTALYWYRQSLGQGLEFLIYFQGNSAPDKSGLPSDRFSAERTGGSVSTLTIQRTQQEDSAVYLCASSTGYDNEQFFGPGTRLTVL.